Listed below are T cell receptor beta chains from one sample, sequenced in a study of T cells after posttransplantation cyclophosphamide. Method: immunoSEQ multiplex PCR; TCRdb's copy keeps in-frame clones and lacks some. Altogether about 52,000 clones are present, 94% being singletons, with the ten largest covering approximately 2.9%. Source material: PBMCs. These receptor sequences come from a woman aged 30 to 39 in good health and a related stem cell transplant donor. CDR3s include the opening cysteine and the closing phenylalanine or tryptophan. A D gene is named only where the DNA matches it firmly. The size of a clone is reported for some rows only, either as once, few or many, or as a class for expanded clones.

V gene	J gene	clone size	D gene	CDR3 protein	CDR3 DNA
TRBV25-1	TRBJ1-2	NA	TRBD1	CASSDYRQGELYGYTF	TGTGCCAGCAGTGATTACCGACAGGGCGAGCTCTATGGCTACACCTTC
TRBV2	TRBJ1-5	NA	TRBD1	CASSPYGTGSQPQHF	TGTGCCAGCAGTCCTTACGGGACAGGGAGTCAGCCCCAGCATTTT
TRBV5-6	TRBJ2-4	few	TRBD1	CASSLDRVGKNIQYF	TGTGCCAGCAGCTTAGACAGGGTGGGCAAAAACATTCAGTACTTC
TRBV27	TRBJ2-7	NA	NA	CASSLGPRTYEQYF	TGTGCCAGCAGTTTAGGGCCTCGGACCTACGAGCAGTACTTC
TRBV10-3	TRBJ1-2	NA	NA	CAISDKRGYTF	TGTGCCATCAGTGACAAGCGGGGCTACACCTTC
TRBV7-7	TRBJ1-6	NA	NA	CASSSQSGSPLHF	TGTGCCAGCAGCTCCCAGTCGGGGTCACCCCTCCACTTT
TRBV9	TRBJ1-3	NA	TRBD1	CASSAAGGGNTIYF	TGTGCCAGCAGCGCCGCAGGGGGAGGAAACACCATATATTTT
TRBV7-2	TRBJ1-2	NA	NA	CASSFGIYGYTF	TGTGCCAGCAGCTTCGGGATCTATGGCTACACCTTC
TRBV30	TRBJ1-5	once	TRBD1	CAWSSRGNQPQHF	TGTGCCTGGAGCTCCAGGGGGAATCAGCCCCAGCATTTT
TRBV14	TRBJ2-5	few	TRBD1	CASSRLTGQGEETQYF	TGTGCCAGCAGCCGCCTTACCGGACAGGGGGAAGAGACCCAGTACTTC
TRBV23-1	TRBJ2-7	NA	TRBD1	CASRNKMGLRDSSYEQYF	TGCGCCAGCAGAAATAAAATGGGCCTTCGGGACAGCTCCTACGAGCAGTACTTC
TRBV9	TRBJ2-5	few	TRBD2	CASSPMRGETQYF	TGTGCCAGCAGCCCGATGCGGGGGGAGACCCAGTACTTC
TRBV5-5	TRBJ2-7	NA	NA	CASSFRSSEVYEQYF	TGTGCCAGCAGCTTTCGCTCTAGCGAGGTCTACGAGCAGTACTTC
TRBV18	TRBJ1-3	NA	NA	CASSPRSRVEGNTIYF	TGTGCCAGCTCACCACGCTCCAGGGTTGAAGGAAACACCATATATTTT
TRBV6-1	TRBJ2-3	once	NA	CSVEGGSSTDTQYF	TGTTCCGTTGAAGGCGGCTCTAGCACAGATACGCAGTATTTT
TRBV7-9	TRBJ1-2	NA	NA	CASSLVAPNYGYTF	TGTGCCAGCAGCTTAGTGGCCCCTAACTATGGCTACACCTTC
TRBV7-8	TRBJ1-5	NA	NA	CASSLERGGNQPQHF	TGTGCCAGCAGCTTAGAGCGGGGAGGGAATCAGCCCCAGCATTTT
TRBV5-5	TRBJ2-7	NA	NA	CASSLETGEQYF	TGTGCCAGCAGCTTGGAAACGGGAGAGCAGTACTTC